The following is a T cell receptor beta chain sequence with its context. The record originates from a study of blood T cell repertoires in COVID-19. Study summary: COVID-19 samples, acute and convalescent, were from the United States, Italy and Spain.

J gave up 2 bases and V 10 bases, and 7 bases lay outside the gene matches. Per the germline V gene, CDR1 is ENHRY and CDR2 is SYGVKD. This CDR3 contains 15 residues. Followed longitudinally, the Seattle patients had been enrolled during active infection. Authors' methods: Scientists estimated how many nucleated cells there were by amplifying reference gene primers. Data came from immunoSEQ multiplex PCR; TCRdb stores just in-frame clones and leaves some out. V, J and clone size derive from that table, while D and trimming were established from the DNA sequence. The sample lists about 200,000 clones; more than 75% were seen once.

This clonotype was obtained from a woman aged 55-69 years with COVID-19, enrolled during active disease. The chain employs TRBV10-3 and TRBJ2-3, with 12 bases aligning to TRBD2. Material: peripheral blood. Written as DNA, the CDR3 is TGTGCCACTCGCCTAGCGGGAGGGGCCACAGATACGCAGTATTTT. Amino acid sequence: CATRLAGGATDTQYF.